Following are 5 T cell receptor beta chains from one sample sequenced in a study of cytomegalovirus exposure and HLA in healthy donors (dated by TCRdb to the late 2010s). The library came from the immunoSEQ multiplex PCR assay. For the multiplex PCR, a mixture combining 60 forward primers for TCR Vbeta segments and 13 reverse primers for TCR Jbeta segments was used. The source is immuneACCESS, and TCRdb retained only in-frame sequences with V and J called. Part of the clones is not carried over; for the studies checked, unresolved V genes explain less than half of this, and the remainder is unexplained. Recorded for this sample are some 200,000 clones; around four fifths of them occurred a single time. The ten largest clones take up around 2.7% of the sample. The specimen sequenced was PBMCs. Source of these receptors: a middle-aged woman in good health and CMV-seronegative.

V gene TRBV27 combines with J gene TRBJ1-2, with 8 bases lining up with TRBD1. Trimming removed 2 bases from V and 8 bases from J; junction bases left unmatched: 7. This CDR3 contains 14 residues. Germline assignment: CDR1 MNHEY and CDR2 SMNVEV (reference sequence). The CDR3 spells CASSLTRTGYGYTF. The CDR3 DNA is TGTGCCAGCAGTTTAACACGGACAGGGTACGGCTACACCTTC.

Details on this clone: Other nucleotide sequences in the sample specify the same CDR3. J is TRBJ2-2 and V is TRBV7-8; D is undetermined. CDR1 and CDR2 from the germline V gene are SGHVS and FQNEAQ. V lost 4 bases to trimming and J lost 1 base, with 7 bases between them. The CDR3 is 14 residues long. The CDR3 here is CASSSTRNTGELFF. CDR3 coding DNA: TGTGCCAGCAGCTCAACAAGGAACACCGGGGAGCTGTTTTTT.

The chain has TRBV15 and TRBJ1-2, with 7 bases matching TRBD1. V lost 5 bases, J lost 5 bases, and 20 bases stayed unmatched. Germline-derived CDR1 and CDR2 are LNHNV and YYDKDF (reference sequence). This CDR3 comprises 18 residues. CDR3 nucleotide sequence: TGTGCCACCAGCGTCTTGTGGGTTAGACAGGGAGGTGGTTATGGCTACACCTTC. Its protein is CATSVLWVRQGGGYGYTF.

CDR3 nucleotide sequence: TGTGCCAGTAACTCCCAACAGGGGGTAAATCAGCCCCAGCATTTT. Its protein is CASNSQQGVNQPQHF. The rearrangement uses TRBV19 and TRBJ1-5; 8 positions agree with TRBD1. V trimming: 7 bases; J trimming: 4 bases; junction bases outside the gene matches: 9. The CDR3 is 15 amino acids. Germline-derived CDR1 and CDR2 are LNHDA and SQIVND (reference sequence). The full variable domain, in which reference TRBV19 and TRBJ1-5 provide the parts outside the CDR3, is DGGITQSPKYLFRKEGQNVTLSCEQNLNHDAMYWYRQDPGQGLRLIYYSQIVNDFQKGDIAEGYSVSREKKESFPLTVTSAQKNPTAFYLCASNSQQGVNQPQHFGDGTRLSIL.

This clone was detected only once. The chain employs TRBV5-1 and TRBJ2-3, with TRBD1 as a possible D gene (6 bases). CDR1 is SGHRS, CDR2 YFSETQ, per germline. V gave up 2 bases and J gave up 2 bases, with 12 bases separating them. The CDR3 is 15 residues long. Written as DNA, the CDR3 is TGCGCCAGCAGCTTTGACAGGCCTCACACAGATACGCAGTATTTT. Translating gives CASSFDRPHTDTQYF.